Following are 20 T cell receptor beta chains from one sample sequenced in a study of breast tumors, draining lymph nodes, adjacent tissues. TCRdb reanalysed the multiplex PCR reads using MiXCR and keeps one entry per CDR3 protein. The data contain 70,000 to 95,000 distinct CDR3 sequences, roughly 19% of them singletons. The lymph nodes were axillary draining lymph nodes from breast cancer patients. The sequenced material came from axillary lymph node tissue. Every receptor here comes from a female donor with breast cancer. Some clones in this sample may be carry-over from other donors' samples.

In its sample, this clonotype was seen a few times. The chain has TRBV3-1 and TRBJ1-3; the D gene is possibly TRBD1 (5 bases). CDR3 length: 15 residues. The germline CDR1 and CDR2 sequences are LGHDT and YNNKEL (reference sequence). Trimming took off 4 bases at V and 0 bases at J, with 10 bases between the two ends. This CDR3 reads CASSPGLISGNTIYF. CDR3 nucleotide sequence: TGTGCCAGCAGCCCAGGGCTGATCTCTGGAAACACCATATATTTT.

This clonotype was seen at least ten times. J is TRBJ1-2 and V is TRBV2, with 8 bases aligning to TRBD1. Germline V CDR1 and CDR2: SNHLY, FYNNEI. This CDR3 spans 14 amino acids. The ends lost 6 bases at V and 3 bases at J; junction bases unmatched: 6. CDR3 region: CASSWSGQDYGYTF. The CDR3 nucleotides read TGTGCCAGCAGCTGGTCGGGACAGGACTATGGCTACACCTTC.

This clonotype has ten or more counts. V usage is TRBV4-2 and J usage is TRBJ2-1, with D tentatively TRBD2 (6 bases). V lost 1 base to trimming and J lost 8 bases, with 15 bases between them. The CDR3 contains 15 residues. The germline V gene has CDR1 LGHNA and CDR2 YNFKEQ. As DNA, the CDR3 is TGTGCCAGCAGCCAAGCCCTCGGGAGTGGCCATGAGCAGTTCTTC. Its protein product is CASSQALGSGHEQFF.

DNA for the CDR3: TGTGCCTGGAGTGTACGCGAGCTGAACCAAGAGACCCAGTACTTC. Translating it yields CAWSVRELNQETQYF. The J gene is TRBJ2-5, the V gene TRBV30; D is undetermined. CDR1 GTSNPN and CDR2 SVGIG come from the germline V gene (reference sequence). Trimming took off 0 bases at V and 0 bases at J, with 11 bases between the two ends. The CDR3 loop spans 15 amino acids.

Only one count was recorded for this clonotype. The CDR3 protein is CASGEQGLDEKLFF. The CDR3 bases are TGTGCCAGCGGAGAACAGGGGTTGGATGAAAAACTGTTTTTT. This chain connects TRBV2 to TRBJ1-4, with TRBD1 identical over 7 bases. Germline loops: CDR1 SNHLY, CDR2 FYNNEI. This CDR3 is built from 14 residues. Trimming at V came to 8 bases and at J to 6 bases, leaving 9 bases not matched to a gene.

In its sample, this clonotype was seen a few times. This clone may be a read error of a much larger clone one base away. The chain carries TRBV5-1 and TRBJ2-7, with TRBD2 identical over 8 bases. This CDR3 has 14 amino acids. Looked up from germline, CDR1 is SGHRS and CDR2 is YFSETQ. Losses at the gene ends were 0 bases for V and 6 bases for J; bases not matched to a gene: 5. The CDR3 spells CASSLGTAGGEQYF. The DNA of the CDR3 is TGCGCCAGCAGCTTGGGGACTGCGGGGGGCGAGCAGTACTTC.

This clonotype was seen repeatedly, ten times or more. The chain links TRBV2 to TRBJ2-3; D not certain. The germline V and J ends were trimmed by 3 bases and 5 bases, with 6 bases remaining between them. CDR3 length: 12 amino acids. Germline lookup yields CDR1 SNHLY and CDR2 FYNNEI. The CDR3 region is CASSDLLDTQYF. The CDR3 DNA sequence: TGTGCCAGCAGTGATCTTTTAGATACGCAGTATTTT.

This clonotype was detected only once. The chain links TRBV12-3 or TRBV12-4 to TRBJ2-6; no definite D call. V shed 2 bases and J shed 4 bases, with 6 bases lying between them. The CDR3 spans 14 residues. The chain's CDR3 is CASSLPTGANVLTF. CDR3 DNA sequence: TGTGCCAGCAGTTTACCCACGGGGGCCAACGTCCTGACTTTC.

The V and J genes are TRBV9 and TRBJ1-1; possible D gene TRBD1, 5 bases. The CDR3 sequence is 13 residues long. V was shortened by 0 bases and J by 8 bases, with 11 bases between the two germline ends. CDR1 and CDR2 (germline): SGDLS, YYNGEE. CDR3 in amino acids: CASSVDEGSEAFF. The CDR3 DNA is TGTGCCAGCAGCGTAGACGAGGGGTCCGAAGCTTTCTTT.

This clonotype was observed many times. The chain has TRBV3-1 and TRBJ2-7; 8 nucleotides match TRBD1. V lost 5 bases, J lost 5 bases, and 5 bases stayed unmatched. The CDR3 length is 13 residues. CDR1 and CDR2 from the germline V gene are LGHDT and YNNKEL (reference sequence). CDR3 sequence (DNA): TGTGCCAGCAGCGGGACAGGATGGCACGAGCAGTACTTC. It is translated as CASSGTGWHEQYF.

Ten or more counts support this clonotype. J is TRBJ1-2 and V is TRBV4-3; possibly TRBD1 for D (5 bases). V gave up 2 bases and J gave up 9 bases, with 16 bases separating them. The CDR3 extends over 14 amino acids. Germline-derived CDR1 and CDR2 are LGHNA and YSLEER. CDR3 DNA sequence: TGCGCCAGCAGCCAATACACCCGTCGGGGGAGCTACACCTTC. Encoded protein: CASSQYTRRGSYTF.

The V gene is TRBV28, the J gene TRBJ1-2; D is uncertain. The CDR3 runs 14 residues. Trimming removed 6 bases at V and 2 bases at J, with 13 bases between. The germline CDR1 and CDR2 sequences are MDHEN and SYDVKM. CDR3 loop: CASSGQTENYGYTF. In nucleotides, the CDR3 is TGTGCCAGCAGCGGCCAGACCGAGAACTATGGCTACACCTTC.

Comment on this clonotype: A much larger clone differs by one base, so this may be a read error. The chain carries TRBV11-2 and TRBJ2-1; the D is unclear. The CDR3 loop spans 13 amino acids. From germline, CDR1 is SGHAT and CDR2 FQNNGV. The CDR3 is CASSTSLNNGQFF. Written as DNA, the CDR3 is TGTGCCAGCAGCACATCCCTTAACAATGGGCAGTTCTTC.

This clonotype was observed at least ten times. The V gene is TRBV7-2, the J gene TRBJ2-7; D is possibly TRBD2 (5 bases). Germline V gives CDR1 SGHTA, CDR2 FQGNSA. The CDR3 is 14 residues long. The V gene lost 2 bases and the J gene lost 4 bases, with 12 bases spanning the gap. The CDR3 DNA sequence: TGTGCCAGCAGCTTAAGGCTAGAGGGATACGAGCAGTACTTC. Encoded protein: CASSLRLEGYEQYF.

This clonotype was recorded many times. The genes are TRBV11-2 and TRBJ2-7; either TRBD1 or TRBD2 may supply D (6 bases each). The CDR3 consists of 14 residues. Germline V lookup: CDR1 SGHAT, CDR2 FQNNGV. V lost 6 bases and J lost 0, with 12 bases in between. CDR3 DNA: TGTGCCAGCAGTCGGGGGCGGGGCTCCTACGAGCAGTACTTC. It yields the protein CASSRGRGSYEQYF.

This clonotype appeared many times. This chain connects TRBV9 to TRBJ2-1; a weak D match, TRBD2 (6 bases). The V gene lost 3 bases and the J gene lost 3 bases, with 13 bases spanning the gap. Per the germline V gene, CDR1 is SGDLS and CDR2 is YYNGEE. The CDR3 is made up of 15 amino acids. CDR3 in amino acids: CASSGAGNFYNEQFF. The CDR3, as DNA: TGTGCCAGCAGCGGGGCGGGAAACTTCTACAATGAGCAGTTCTTC.

In regard to this clonotype: A read error may be the cause here, since a much bigger clone is one base away. The gene calls are TRBV19 and TRBJ2-2; 13 bases fit TRBD2. This CDR3 region has 15 residues. The germline gives CDR1 LNHDA, CDR2 SQIVND (reference sequence). CDR3 amino acids: CASALAGGLVGKLFF. The DNA of the CDR3 is TGTGCCAGCGCACTAGCGGGAGGGCTTGTCGGGAAGCTGTTTTTT. The full variable domain, its missing parts supplied by reference TRBV19 and TRBJ2-2, is DGGITQSPKYLFRKEGQNVTLSCEQNLNHDAMYWYRQDPGQGLRLIYYSQIVNDFQKGDIAEGYSVSREKKESFPLTVTSAQKNPTAFYLCASALAGGLVGKLFFGEGSRLTVL.

Regarding this clonotype: A much larger clone differs from this one at a single base, so this may be a read error. This sequence joins TRBV5-4 and TRBJ2-3; the D gene is possibly TRBD1 (6 bases). This CDR3 is 17 amino acids long. The germline V gene has CDR1 SGHNT and CDR2 YYREEE (reference sequence). The CDR3 is CASSLVRGRGSTDTRYF. CDR3 nucleotide sequence: TGTGCCAGCAGCTTGGTTCGAGGCAGGGGATCCACAGATACGCGGTATTTT. Based on the CDR3 plus reference TRBV5-4 and TRBJ2-3, the full variable domain is ETGVTQSPTHLIKTRGQQVTLRCSSQSGHNTVSWYQQALGQGPQFIFQYYREEENGRGNFPPRFSGLQFPNYSSELNVNALELDDSALYLCASSLVRGRGSTDTRYFGPGTRLTVL.

About this clonotype: Its ends do not fully match the called genes, so a read error is possible. The chain links TRBV6-1 to TRBJ2-3, with D possibly TRBD1 on 5 matching bases. This CDR3 is built from 16 residues. Germline values: CDR1 MNHNS, CDR2 SASEGT. The CDR3 DNA reads TGTGCCAGCAGCGCCCGCAGGGTCCTTAGCACAGATATGCAGTATTTT. Protein sequence: CASSARRVLSTDMQYF.

Concerning this clonotype itself: This clone may be a read error of a much larger clone one base away. The gene calls are TRBV7-2 and TRBJ2-5; 8 nucleotides match TRBD2. V shed 9 bases, J shed 5 bases, and the junction held 5 bases outside the gene matches. Germline CDR1 reads SGHTA; CDR2 reads FQGNSA. The CDR3 totals 12 residues. In DNA form, the CDR3 reads TGTGCCAGGAGCGGGAGAAGGGAGACCCAGTACTTC. Protein sequence: CARSGRRETQYF.